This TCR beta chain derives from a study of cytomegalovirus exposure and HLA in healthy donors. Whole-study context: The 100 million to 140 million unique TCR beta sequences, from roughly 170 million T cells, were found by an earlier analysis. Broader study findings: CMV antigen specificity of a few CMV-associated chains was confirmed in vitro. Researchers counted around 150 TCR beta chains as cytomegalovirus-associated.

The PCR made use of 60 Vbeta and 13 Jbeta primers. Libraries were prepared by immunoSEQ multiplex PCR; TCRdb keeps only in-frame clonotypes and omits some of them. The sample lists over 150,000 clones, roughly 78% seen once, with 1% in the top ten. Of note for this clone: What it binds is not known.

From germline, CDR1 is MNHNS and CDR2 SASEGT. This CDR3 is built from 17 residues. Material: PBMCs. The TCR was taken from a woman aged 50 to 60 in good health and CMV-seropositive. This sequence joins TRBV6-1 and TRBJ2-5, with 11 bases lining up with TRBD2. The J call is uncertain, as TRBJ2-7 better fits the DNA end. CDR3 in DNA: TGTGCCAGCAGTGAAGCCCGACTAGCGGGAAGCTCCTACGAGCAGTACTTC. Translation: CASSEARLAGSSYEQYF.